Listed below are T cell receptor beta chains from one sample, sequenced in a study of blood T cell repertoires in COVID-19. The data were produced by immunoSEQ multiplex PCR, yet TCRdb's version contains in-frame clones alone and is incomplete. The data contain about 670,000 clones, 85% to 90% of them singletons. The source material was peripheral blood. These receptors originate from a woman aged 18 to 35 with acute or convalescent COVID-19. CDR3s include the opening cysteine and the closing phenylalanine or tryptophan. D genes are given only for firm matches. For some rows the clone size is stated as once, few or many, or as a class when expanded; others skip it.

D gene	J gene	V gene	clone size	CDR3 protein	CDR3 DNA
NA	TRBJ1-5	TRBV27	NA	CASSFSSQNQPQHF	TGTGCCAGCAGTTTTTCGTCACAAAATCAGCCCCAGCATTTT
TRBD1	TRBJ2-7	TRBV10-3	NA	CAIRPGQGAYEQYF	TGTGCCATCAGGCCGGGACAGGGGGCCTACGAGCAGTACTTC
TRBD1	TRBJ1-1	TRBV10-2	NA	CASSEFQGATEAFF	TGCGCCAGCAGTGAGTTTCAGGGGGCAACTGAAGCTTTCTTT
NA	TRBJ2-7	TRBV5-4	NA	CASSSRGAGGEQYF	TGTGCCAGCAGCTCCCGTGGGGCCGGGGGAGAGCAGTACTTC
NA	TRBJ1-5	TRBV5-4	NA	CASSLMGAVRNQPQHF	TGTGCCAGCAGCTTGATGGGGGCGGTTCGCAATCAGCCCCAGCATTTT
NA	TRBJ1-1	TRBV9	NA	CASSPGQPEAFF	TGTGCCAGCAGCCCAGGACAGCCAGAAGCTTTCTTT
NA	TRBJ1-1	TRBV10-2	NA	CASSATGITEAFF	TGCGCCAGCAGTGCAACCGGGATTACTGAAGCTTTCTTT
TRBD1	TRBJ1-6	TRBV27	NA	CASTPEQGTSPLHF	TGTGCCAGCACCCCTGAACAGGGGACCTCACCCCTCCACTTT
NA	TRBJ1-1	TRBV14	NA	CASSHGAYTEAFF	TGTGCCAGCAGCCATGGGGCGTACACTGAAGCTTTCTTT
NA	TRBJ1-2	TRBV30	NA	CAWSVQSAGYGYTF	TGTGCCTGGAGTGTACAGAGTGCTGGCTATGGCTACACCTTC
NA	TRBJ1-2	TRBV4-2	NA	CASSQEGAANYGYTF	TGTGCCAGCAGCCAAGAAGGGGCGGCTAACTATGGCTACACCTTC
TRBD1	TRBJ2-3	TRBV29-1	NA	CSVDVLQGTDTQYF	TGCAGCGTCGACGTCCTACAGGGGACAGATACGCAGTATTTT
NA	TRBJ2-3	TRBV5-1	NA	CASNVIYSSTDTQYF	TGCGCCAGCAATGTGATTTACTCTAGCACAGATACGCAGTATTTT
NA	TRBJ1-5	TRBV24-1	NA	CATSDGTEPLSNQPQHF	TGTGCCACCAGTGATGGTACAGAGCCTTTGAGCAATCAGCCCCAGCATTTT
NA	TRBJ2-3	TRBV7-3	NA	CASNILDRHYITDTQYF	TGTGCCAGCAACATCCTCGACAGGCATTATATCACAGATACGCAGTATTTT
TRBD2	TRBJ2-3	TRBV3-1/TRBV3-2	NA	CASSQGGTRADTQYF	TGTGCCAGCAGCCAAGGGGGGACTAGGGCAGATACGCAGTATTTT
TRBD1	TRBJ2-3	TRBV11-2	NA	CASSYRDSSTDTQYF	TGTGCCAGCAGCTACCGGGACAGTAGCACAGATACGCAGTATTTT
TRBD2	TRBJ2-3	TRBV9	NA	CASTTSGATDTQYF	TGTGCCAGCACGACTAGCGGGGCCACAGATACGCAGTATTTT
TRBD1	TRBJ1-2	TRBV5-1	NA	CASSGPGQAIYGYTF	TGCGCCAGCAGCGGACCGGGACAGGCAATCTATGGCTACACCTTC
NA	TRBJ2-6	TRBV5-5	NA	CASSLGTTVLTF	TGTGCCAGCAGCTTGGGTACAACCGTCCTGACTTTC
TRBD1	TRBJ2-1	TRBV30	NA	CAGNRGSAEQFF	TGTGCCGGGAACAGGGGATCAGCGGAGCAGTTCTTC
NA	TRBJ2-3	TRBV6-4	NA	CASSDGGGPDTQYF	TGTGCCAGCAGTGACGGGGGGGGGCCGGATACGCAGTATTTT
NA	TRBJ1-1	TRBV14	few	CASSQGYMNTEAFF	TGTGCCAGCAGCCAAGGGTACATGAACACTGAAGCTTTCTTT
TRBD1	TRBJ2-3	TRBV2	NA	CASSEALPGQATDTQYF	TGTGCCAGCAGTGAAGCGCTTCCGGGACAGGCTACAGATACGCAGTATTTT
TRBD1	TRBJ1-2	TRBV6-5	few	CASSLTGVIGYTF	TGTGCCAGCAGCTTGACAGGGGTTATTGGCTACACCTTC
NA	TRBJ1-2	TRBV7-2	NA	CASSFMANYGYTF	TGTGCCAGCAGCTTTATGGCCAACTATGGCTACACCTTC
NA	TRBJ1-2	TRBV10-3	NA	CAIHSGLAYTNYGYTF	TGTGCCATCCACTCAGGCCTAGCCTACACTAACTATGGCTACACCTTC
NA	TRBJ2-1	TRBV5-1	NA	CASSLGLAYNEQFF	TGCGCCAGCAGCTTGGGTCTAGCCTACAATGAGCAGTTCTTC
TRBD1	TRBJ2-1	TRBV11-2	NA	CASSYGTALGQFF	TGTGCCAGCAGCTATGGGACAGCCTTAGGGCAGTTCTTC
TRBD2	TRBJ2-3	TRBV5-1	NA	CASSPAGVLSTDTQYF	TGCGCCAGCAGCCCGGCGGGGGTTCTAAGCACAGATACGCAGTATTTT
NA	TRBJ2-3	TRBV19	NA	CASSIGQNTDTQYF	TGTGCCAGTAGTATAGGACAGAACACAGATACGCAGTATTTT
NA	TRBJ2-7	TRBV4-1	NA	CASSQGWGLNDYEQYF	TGCGCCAGCAGCCAAGGTTGGGGGCTTAATGACTACGAGCAGTACTTC
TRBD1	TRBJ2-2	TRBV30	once	CARRGRVTGELFF	TGTGCCCGCAGGGGGCGCGTCACCGGGGAGCTGTTTTTT
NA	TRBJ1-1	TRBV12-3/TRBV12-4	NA	CASSLGPEAFF	TGTGCCAGCAGTTTGGGCCCTGAAGCTTTCTTT
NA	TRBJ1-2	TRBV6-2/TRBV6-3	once	CASSYSLEAAF	TGTGCCAGCAGTTATAGCTTGGAGGCAGCTTTC
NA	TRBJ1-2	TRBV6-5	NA	CASRSSGYGYTF	TGTGCCAGCAGATCTAGCGGCTATGGCTACACCTTC
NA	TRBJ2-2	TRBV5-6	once	CASSLGRNTGELFF	TGTGCCAGCAGCTTGGGCAGAAACACCGGGGAGCTGTTTTTT
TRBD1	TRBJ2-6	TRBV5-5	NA	CASSQTGSGANVLTF	TGTGCCAGCAGCCAGACAGGGTCAGGGGCCAACGTCCTGACTTTC
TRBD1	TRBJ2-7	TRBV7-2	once	CASSPRTGFGVEQYF	TGTGCCAGCAGCCCCCGGACAGGGTTCGGGGTCGAGCAGTACTTC
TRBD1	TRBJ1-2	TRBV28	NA	CASRQTGGDYGYTF	TGTGCCAGCCGACAGACAGGGGGCGACTATGGCTACACCTTC
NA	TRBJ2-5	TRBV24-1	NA	CATAGGRETQYF	TGTGCCACCGCCGGGGGTAGAGAGACCCAGTACTTC
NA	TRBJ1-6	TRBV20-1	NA	CSAIEGLALHF	TGCAGTGCTATAGAGGGGCTGGCCCTCCACTTT
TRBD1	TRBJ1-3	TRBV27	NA	CASRTDRDGNTIYF	TGTGCCAGCAGAACGGACAGGGATGGAAACACCATATATTTT
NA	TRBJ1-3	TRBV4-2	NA	CASSPGNLGFGNTIYF	TGTGCCAGCAGCCCAGGGAATTTGGGGTTTGGAAACACCATATATTTT